The clone carrying this T cell receptor (beta chain) was counted a few times. Its antigen is as yet unknown. Each sample provided at least 5 micrograms of extracted total RNA. Germline V gene lookup returns CDR1 LNHNV and CDR2 YYDKDF (reference sequence). CDR3 length equals 12 residues. V lost 6 bases and J 3 bases, leaving 9 bases between the germline ends. The sample is drawn from a study of blood T cells in healthy people across ages. Findings of the study overall: Naive T cell percentage showed a strong correlation with the diversity of TCR beta. Naive CD4+ cells and diversity were both higher in long-lived donors than in aged donors. Per million T cells, the diversity of TCR beta decreased roughly linearly as age advanced.

For the second PCR, which ran for roughly 7 to 11 cycles, a sample-barcoded 5' primer and a J-beta primer mix were used. Each CDR3 protein is one row after TCRdb ran MiXCR on the 5' RACE reads. The profile covers 1.5 million to 2 million distinct CDR3 sequences, with roughly 27% appearing a single time and approximately 7.7% taken by the ten largest. V usage is TRBV15 and J usage is TRBJ2-7, with D tentatively TRBD2 (5 bases). The receptor's source is a woman aged 25 to 39 in good health. Specimen: blood. The CDR3 nucleotides read TGTGCCACCAGTAGTGAGGGCTACGAGCAGTACTTC. Protein: CATSSEGYEQYF. The full variable domain, its missing parts supplied by reference TRBV15 and TRBJ2-7, is DAMVIQNPRYQVTQFGKPVTLSCSQTLNHNVMYWYQQKSSQAPKLLFHYYDKDFNNEADTPDNFQSRRPNTSFCFLDIRSPGLGDTAMYLCATSSEGYEQYFGPGTRLTVT.